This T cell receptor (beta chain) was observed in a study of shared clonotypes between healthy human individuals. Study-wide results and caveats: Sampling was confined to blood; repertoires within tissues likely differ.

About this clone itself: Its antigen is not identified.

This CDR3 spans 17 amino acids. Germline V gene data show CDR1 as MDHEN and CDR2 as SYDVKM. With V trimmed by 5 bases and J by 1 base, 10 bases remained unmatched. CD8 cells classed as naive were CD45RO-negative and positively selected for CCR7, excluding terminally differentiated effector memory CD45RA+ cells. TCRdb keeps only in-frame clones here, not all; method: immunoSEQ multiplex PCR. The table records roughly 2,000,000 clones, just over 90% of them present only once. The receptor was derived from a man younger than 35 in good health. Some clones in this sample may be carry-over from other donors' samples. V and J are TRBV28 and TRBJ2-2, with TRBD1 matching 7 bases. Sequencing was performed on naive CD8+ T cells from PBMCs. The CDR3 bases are TGTGCCAGCAGTGTTCCCCCCGGGACAGAGAACACCGGGGAGCTGTTTTTT. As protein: CASSVPPGTENTGELFF.